Below are 32 T cell receptor beta chains sequenced from a single sample in a study of OX40 agonist ivuxolimab in advanced cancers. The method was immunoSEQ multiplex PCR; TCRdb's version includes in-frame clones alone and lacks a portion of them. The sample carries roughly 99,000 clones, approximately 90% recorded once. The specimen was CD4+ or CD8+ T cells sorted from blood, collected in a trial of the OX40 agonist ivuxolimab. These receptors all come from an adult with an advanced solid tumor such as melanoma, head and neck, liver or kidney cancer.

This clone is categorized as medium-sized. CDR3: CASGPNITSFRGYTF. The CDR3 DNA sequence: TGCGCCAGCGGACCTAATATCACTTCCTTCCGTGGCTACACCTTC. The chain links TRBV5-1 to TRBJ1-2; D gene unclear. This CDR3 has 15 residues. The germline V gene has CDR1 SGHRS and CDR2 YFSETQ. V was cut by 7 bases and J by 7 bases, with 23 bases left in between.

The V call is TRBV9, the J call TRBJ2-1, with D possibly being TRBD1 (5 bases). V was trimmed by 0 bases and J by 7 bases, leaving 14 bases between them. CDR3 length: 15 amino acids. Germline lookup yields CDR1 SGDLS and CDR2 YYNGEE. The CDR3 region is CASSVDGAKANEQFF. For the CDR3, the DNA is TGTGCCAGCAGCGTAGATGGGGCTAAGGCGAATGAGCAGTTCTTC.

This chain joins TRBV4-2 and TRBJ2-1; TRBD2 aligns across 14 bases. The CDR3 totals 20 residues. Unmatched junction bases numbered 7, after V lost 0 bases and J lost 0 bases. Germline CDR1 reads LGHNA; CDR2 reads YNFKEQ. CDR3 region: CASSQETSGRAPGSYNEQFF. The CDR3 coding sequence is TGTGCCAGCAGCCAAGAGACTAGCGGGAGGGCCCCGGGCTCCTACAATGAGCAGTTCTTC.

This chain uses TRBV2 with TRBJ1-1; 7 bases are a match to TRBD1. Germline V gene data show CDR1 as SNHLY and CDR2 as FYNNEI. The CDR3 is 17 amino acids. V dropped 5 bases and J dropped 0; count of bases not matched to a gene: 12. CDR3 in DNA: TGTGCCAGCAGTTACCGATTTAACAGGGGCATGAACACTGAAGCTTTCTTT. Translated, it gives CASSYRFNRGMNTEAFF.

The chain links TRBV27 to TRBJ1-2, with a possible D match to TRBD1 (5 bases). Germline V lookup: CDR1 MNHEY, CDR2 SMNVEV (reference sequence). The CDR3 is 13 amino acids. Deletions cut 5 bases from V and 4 bases from J, with 11 bases between. CDR3 protein: CASSSRDGYGYTF. The DNA of the CDR3 is TGTGCCAGCAGTAGCCGGGACGGCTATGGCTACACCTTC.

Here the CDR3 reads CASSLAREGYNEQFF. DNA of the CDR3: TGCGCCAGCAGCTTGGCGCGGGAGGGATACAATGAGCAGTTCTTC. This chain joins TRBV5-1 and TRBJ2-1; 9 nucleotides line up with TRBD2. Germline V lookup: CDR1 SGHRS, CDR2 YFSETQ. This CDR3 has 15 residues. V trimming: 0 bases; J trimming: 4 bases; junction bases outside the gene matches: 2.

The chain is built from TRBV6-5 and TRBJ1-1; the D gene is possibly TRBD1 (5 bases). V dropped 6 bases and J dropped 5 bases, with 13 bases sitting between them. The CDR3 totals 13 residues. Germline V gives CDR1 MNHEY, CDR2 SVGAGI. The CDR3 region has the DNA TGTGCCAGCAGCGCGGGGCGGGGGACTGAAGCTTTCTTT. It yields the protein CASSAGRGTEAFF.

The V call is TRBV7-9, the J call TRBJ2-7, with TRBD1 matching over 10 bases. Unmatched junction bases numbered 5, after V lost 3 bases and J lost 6 bases. CDR1 is SEHNR and CDR2 is FQNEAQ in the germline V gene (reference sequence). The CDR3 runs 14 residues. CDR3 residues: CASSLRGQGIEQYF. DNA of the CDR3: TGTGCCAGCAGCTTGAGGGGACAGGGGATCGAGCAGTACTTC.

V gene TRBV6-1 combines with J gene TRBJ1-1, with D possibly TRBD1 on 5 matching bases. V lost 3 bases to trimming and J lost 6 bases, with 14 bases between them. Germline values: CDR1 MNHNS, CDR2 SASEGT. The CDR3 runs 14 residues. CDR3 protein: CASSDRTLGPEAFF. The CDR3 DNA follows: TGTGCCAGCAGTGACCGGACCCTGGGGCCTGAAGCTTTCTTT.

This chain uses TRBV18 with TRBJ1-2; D remains unclear. There are 13 residues in the CDR3. The V gene lost 3 bases and the J gene lost 8 bases, with 13 bases spanning the gap. Germline CDR1 is KGHSH and CDR2 is LQKENI. CDR3 region: CASSPGQEGGYTF. CDR3 sequence (DNA): TGTGCCAGCTCACCGGGCCAGGAAGGGGGCTACACCTTC.

The V gene is TRBV28, the J gene TRBJ1-2; D remains ambiguous. CDR1 and CDR2 from the germline V gene are MDHEN and SYDVKM. The V end lost 3 bases, the J end lost 3 bases, and 11 bases lay between the germline ends. CDR3 size: 14 residues. In DNA form, the CDR3 reads TGTGCCAGCAGTTTTCGGGGTCGTGACTATGGCTACACCTTC. It encodes CASSFRGRDYGYTF.

The chain uses TRBV28 and TRBJ2-5; D is unclear. V was cut by 1 base and J by 5 bases, with 2 bases left in between. Germline V gives CDR1 MDHEN, CDR2 SYDVKM. This CDR3 is built from 11 residues. CDR3 loop: CASSLFETQYF. The CDR3 DNA reads TGTGCCAGCAGTTTATTCGAGACCCAGTACTTC.

The chain carries TRBV28 and TRBJ2-1; D ambiguous. CDR1 is MDHEN and CDR2 is SYDVKM in the germline V gene. This CDR3 is built from 12 residues. Trimming cost V 7 bases and J 4 bases, with 8 bases left between them. Here the CDR3 DNA reads TGTGCCAGCACCGTGCGTTACAATGAGCAGTTCTTC. It is translated as CASTVRYNEQFF.

V and J are TRBV7-8 and TRBJ1-6; D is undetermined. The germline V and J ends were trimmed by 4 bases and 8 bases, with 15 bases remaining between them. Per germline, CDR1 SGHVS and CDR2 FQNEAQ. The CDR3 runs to 15 residues. CDR3 sequence: CASSSQERRDSPLHF. CDR3 DNA sequence: TGTGCCAGCAGCTCCCAGGAAAGGCGAGATTCACCCCTCCACTTT. Based on the CDR3 plus reference TRBV7-8 and TRBJ1-6, the full variable domain is GAGVSQSPRYKVAKRGQDVALRCDPISGHVSLFWYQQALGQGPEFLTYFQNEAQLDKSGLPSDRFFAERPEGSVSTLKIQRTQQEDSAVYLCASSSQERRDSPLHFGNGTRLTVT.

The J gene is TRBJ2-5, the V gene TRBV5-1, with 13 bases fitting TRBD2. Looked up from germline, CDR1 is SGHRS and CDR2 is YFSETQ. Trimming cost V 0 bases and J 5 bases; bases outside gene matches: 7. This CDR3 comprises 17 residues. In DNA form, the CDR3 reads TGCGCCAGCAGCTTGGCGGGGACTAGCGGGATAGGGGAGACCCAGTACTTC. Its translation is CASSLAGTSGIGETQYF.

V is TRBV11-2 and J is TRBJ1-3; no clear D. Germline CDR1 SGHAT, CDR2 FQNNGV. The CDR3 is 15 amino acids. V lost 0 bases and J 4 bases, leaving 10 bases between the germline ends. The CDR3 reads CASSLDLVGGNTIYF. The CDR3, as DNA: TGTGCCAGCAGCTTAGATCTGGTGGGGGGAAACACCATATATTTT.

V is TRBV5-1 and J is TRBJ2-2; 10 bases align to TRBD2. The CDR3 length is 17 residues. Per the germline V gene, CDR1 is SGHRS and CDR2 is YFSETQ. With 2 bases clipped from V and 2 bases from J, the junction kept 6 bases outside the gene matches. The CDR3 reads CASSLRAGGPNTGELFF. CDR3 in DNA: TGCGCCAGCAGCTTAAGAGCGGGAGGGCCAAACACCGGGGAGCTGTTTTTT.

The chain carries TRBV7-2 and TRBJ2-7; 10 nucleotides match TRBD2. The CDR3 sequence is 14 residues long. V trimming: 1 base; J trimming: 5 bases; junction bases outside the gene matches: 2. Germline loops: CDR1 SGHTA, CDR2 FQGNSA. The CDR3 protein is CASSLGLAGDEQYF. The DNA of the CDR3 is TGTGCCAGCAGCTTAGGGCTAGCGGGAGACGAGCAGTACTTC.

The rearrangement joins TRBV9 to TRBJ2-1, with 8 bases aligning to TRBD1. V was pared by 3 bases and J by 9 bases, with 11 bases of the junction left unmatched. CDR3 length: 15 amino acids. Per the germline V gene, CDR1 is SGDLS and CDR2 is YYNGEE. CDR3 DNA sequence: TGTGCCAGCAGCGAACGACAGGGGAGGTGGGGTGAGCAGTTCTTC. Residues: CASSERQGRWGEQFF.

The chain is built from TRBV6-5 and TRBJ2-1; 7 positions match TRBD1. Germline assignment: CDR1 MNHEY and CDR2 SVGAGI. The CDR3 has 13 residues. V was pared by 5 bases and J by 10 bases, with 8 bases of the junction left unmatched. This CDR3 is CASSHDRAREQFF. The CDR3 coding sequence is TGTGCCAGCAGTCACGACAGGGCAAGGGAGCAGTTCTTC.

This clone came up once. The chain uses TRBV28 and TRBJ2-3; 13 bases line up with TRBD2. The CDR3 is made up of 15 amino acids. J was trimmed by 5 bases and V by 5 bases; bases with no gene match: 4. Germline V gene sequence: CDR1 MDHEN, CDR2 SYDVKM. The CDR3 DNA reads TGTGCCAGCAGTCCCTGGACTAGCGGGAGAGATACGCAGTATTTT. This sequence encodes CASSPWTSGRDTQYF.

The J gene is TRBJ1-5, the V gene TRBV2; TRBD1 is a possible D gene (6 bases). This CDR3 contains 13 residues. The V gene's germline CDR1 is SNHLY and CDR2 FYNNEI. The ends were cut back, 3 bases at V and 9 bases at J, with 12 bases in the middle. CDR3 loop: CASSDWGAGPQHF. DNA for the CDR3: TGTGCCAGCAGTGATTGGGGGGCAGGGCCCCAGCATTTT.

The genes are TRBV7-2 and TRBJ2-5; TRBD1 matches at 11 bases. The V segment lost 5 bases and the J segment 7 bases; nucleotides outside the gene matches: 6. Germline V gene data show CDR1 as SGHTA and CDR2 as FQGNSA. This CDR3 is built from 14 residues. The CDR3 DNA reads as TGTGCCAGCAGCCAGGGAGGGACAGGGGGGACCCAGTACTTC. This translates into CASSQGGTGGTQYF.

V is TRBV19 and J is TRBJ2-5; TRBD2 agrees at 11 bases. The CDR3 consists of 17 residues. The germline V gene has CDR1 LNHDA and CDR2 SQIVND (reference sequence). V trimming: 11 bases; J trimming: 4 bases; junction bases outside the gene matches: 18. This chain's CDR3 is CAPTGGSGRAERETQYF. In nucleotides, the CDR3 is TGTGCCCCTACCGGGGGTAGCGGGAGGGCCGAGAGAGAGACCCAGTACTTC.

V is TRBV5-1 and J is TRBJ1-1, with a weak D call TRBD1 (6 bases). Trimming took 4 bases from V and 6 from J, leaving 13 bases between them. The CDR3 has 13 amino acids. Germline V gene data show CDR1 as SGHRS and CDR2 as YFSETQ. The CDR3 nucleotides are TGCGCCAGCAGCAATACAGGGTCCGCTGAAGCTTTCTTT. As protein: CASSNTGSAEAFF.

This clone has more than one count but fewer than ten. The chain recombines TRBV9 with TRBJ1-1, with D possibly being TRBD1 (5 bases). This CDR3 is built from 14 residues. Germline V gene sequence: CDR1 SGDLS, CDR2 YYNGEE. V shed 4 bases and J shed 5 bases, with 15 bases lying between them. CDR3 DNA sequence: TGTGCCAGCAGCTCATCCGGGGCATGGACTGAAGCTTTCTTT. As protein: CASSSSGAWTEAFF.

The V call is TRBV6-1, the J call TRBJ2-7, with D unclear. CDR1 is MNHNS and CDR2 is SASEGT in the germline V gene. V lost 2 bases and J 3 bases, leaving 8 bases between the germline ends. This CDR3 is 13 amino acids long. The CDR3 sequence: CASSEMYSYEQYF. The CDR3 DNA follows: TGTGCCAGCAGTGAAATGTACAGCTACGAGCAGTACTTC.

This chain connects TRBV28 to TRBJ1-5; TRBD1 is a possible D gene (5 bases). V was shortened by 4 bases and J by 4 bases, with 17 bases between the two germline ends. Germline V lookup: CDR1 MDHEN, CDR2 SYDVKM. The CDR3 is 16 amino acids. The CDR3 here is CASSWNRSGGNQPQHF. CDR3 bases: TGTGCCAGCAGTTGGAATCGGAGCGGGGGAAATCAGCCCCAGCATTTT.

The chain is built from TRBV28 and TRBJ2-3; TRBD2 matches at 8 bases. CDR1 and CDR2 (germline): MDHEN, SYDVKM. This CDR3 spans 18 amino acids. With V trimmed by 4 bases and J by 2 bases, 14 bases remained unmatched. The DNA of the CDR3 is TGTGCCAGCAGTTCCCAACGGGGGGGGCGCGGAGACACAGATACGCAGTATTTT. Translating it yields CASSSQRGGRGDTDTQYF.

The chain employs TRBV18 and TRBJ2-2; a possible D gene is TRBD2 (5 bases). The CDR3 runs 16 residues. The V gene lost 0 bases and the J gene lost 3 bases, with 11 bases spanning the gap. The germline CDR1 and CDR2 sequences are KGHSH and LQKENI. CDR3 DNA: TGTGCCAGCTCACCACCGTTCGGGGAGCACACCGGGGAGCTGTTTTTT. As protein: CASSPPFGEHTGELFF.

J is TRBJ2-7 and V is TRBV6-5, with TRBD2 matching over 8 bases. After removal of 2 bases from V and 0 bases from J, the junction contained 0 bases not matched to a gene. In germline, CDR1 is MNHEY, CDR2 SVGAGI. The length of the CDR3 is 14 residues. The CDR3 nucleotides are TGTGCCAGCAGTTACACTAGCGGCTCCTACGAGCAGTACTTC. It is translated as CASSYTSGSYEQYF.

The gene calls are TRBV7-9 and TRBJ1-1; a weak D match, TRBD1 (6 bases). CDR3 size: 12 residues. The germline V gene encodes CDR1 SEHNR and CDR2 FQNEAQ (reference sequence). Trimming removed 9 bases at V and 0 bases at J, with 8 bases between. CDR3 sequence (DNA): TGTGCCAGTCAGGGGTTGAACACTGAAGCTTTCTTT. It is translated as CASQGLNTEAFF.